The 12 T cell receptor beta chains given below trace back to one sample, sequenced in a study of blood T cells in healthy people across ages. Alongside a J-beta primer mix, a sample-barcoded 5' primer served in a second PCR lasting 7 to 11 cycles. TCRdb called the 5' RACE reads again in MiXCR, with one record for every CDR3 protein. This sample carries 1.5 million or so distinct CDR3 sequences, approximately 42% of them seen once, and the ten largest clones take just over 4%. Material: blood. The receptors stem from a woman aged 18-30 years in good health.

The chain combines TRBV7-3 with TRBJ2-1; 12 bases are shared with TRBD1. The J call is in doubt because the DNA end fits TRBJ2-7 better. Germline V lookup: CDR1 SGHTA, CDR2 FQGTGA. There are 19 residues in the CDR3. The CDR3 bases are TGTGCCAGCAGCTTCCCCGGGACAGGGGGCAAAAGCTCCTACAATGAGCAGTACTTC. Its translation: CASSFPGTGGKSSYNEQYF.

This clonotype has just a few counts. The CDR3 DNA reads TGCAGCGTTGATGGCAGGGCGAACACTGAAGCTTTCTTT. This sequence encodes CSVDGRANTEAFF. The V call is TRBV29-1, the J call TRBJ1-1, with D tentatively TRBD1 (5 bases). The ends were cut back, 3 bases at V and 1 base at J, with 9 bases in the middle. Germline loops: CDR1 SQVTM, CDR2 ANQGSEA. The CDR3 is made up of 13 amino acids.

This rearrangement joins TRBV4-3 to TRBJ2-1, with 7 nucleotides matching TRBD1. Trimming cost V 3 bases and J 7 bases; bases outside gene matches: 9. This CDR3 is 15 amino acids long. Germline CDR1 LGHNA, CDR2 YSLEER. Here the CDR3 reads CASSQDRTEGNEQFF. The CDR3 region has the DNA TGCGCCAGCAGCCAGGACAGGACAGAAGGAAATGAGCAGTTCTTC.

The V and J genes are TRBV7-2 and TRBJ2-1; 9 nucleotides agree with TRBD2. Matching the DNA end better, TRBJ2-7 makes the J call doubtful. CDR3 length equals 15 residues. Germline lookup yields CDR1 SGHTA and CDR2 FQGNSA. Written as DNA, the CDR3 is TGTGCCAGCACGAGCGGGAGGAGCTCCTACAATGAGCAGTACTTC. Its translation is CASTSGRSSYNEQYF.

The chain uses TRBV9 and TRBJ2-1, with D unresolved. V was clipped by 0 bases and J by 0 bases, with 13 bases between them. This CDR3 is 17 amino acids long. Looked up from germline, CDR1 is SGDLS and CDR2 is YYNGEE. The CDR3 reads CASSVAQFPSSYNEQFF. The DNA for the CDR3 is TGTGCCAGCAGCGTAGCTCAGTTCCCAAGCTCCTACAATGAGCAGTTCTTC.

This clonotype was seen more than once but under ten times. This chain connects TRBV28 to TRBJ2-5; D gene ambiguous. This CDR3 region has 15 residues. V was shortened by 2 bases and J by 5 bases, with 15 bases between the two germline ends. Per germline, CDR1 MDHEN and CDR2 SYDVKM. CDR3 amino acids: CASSLTPGPTETQYF. DNA of the CDR3: TGTGCCAGCAGTTTAACGCCGGGCCCAACCGAGACCCAGTACTTC.

The chain links TRBV6-5 to TRBJ2-1; perhaps TRBD1 as D (5 bases). There are 16 residues in the CDR3. Germline CDR1 is MNHEY and CDR2 is SVGAGI. Deletions cut 4 bases from V and 2 bases from J, with 15 bases between. CDR3 protein: CASSSPGRVPYNEQFF. The DNA for the CDR3 is TGTGCCAGCAGTTCCCCCGGCAGGGTGCCCTACAATGAGCAGTTCTTC.

V and J are TRBV6-2 or TRBV6-3 and TRBJ2-5; maybe TRBD1 (7 bases). Trimming pared 2 bases from V and 3 bases from J, leaving 16 bases between. The CDR3 consists of 16 residues. Germline lookup yields CDR1 MNHEY and CDR2 SVGEGT. The CDR3: CASSYGAGQFEETQYF. The CDR3 nucleotides are TGTGCCAGCAGTTACGGGGCGGGACAGTTTGAAGAGACCCAGTACTTC.

This clonotype was observed a few times. This chain uses TRBV20-1 with TRBJ1-5; D is possibly TRBD1 (5 bases). The CDR3 runs 13 residues. Trimming left V 4 bases short and J 4 bases short, with 11 bases between. Germline CDR1 reads DFQATT; CDR2 reads SNEGSKA (reference sequence). CDR3 region: CSAMWDGNQPQHF. CDR3 DNA sequence: TGCAGTGCTATGTGGGACGGTAATCAGCCCCAGCATTTT.

This clonotype has a handful of counts. The chain employs TRBV20-1 and TRBJ2-1, with D perhaps matching TRBD1 or TRBD2 (5 bases each). With 3 bases removed from V and 3 bases from J, the gap between germline ends came to 18 bases. The CDR3 extends over 16 amino acids. Germline loops: CDR1 DFQATT, CDR2 SNEGSKA (reference sequence). The CDR3 DNA sequence: TGCAGTGCTAGGGAGGACATCAACCTATACTACAATGAGCAGTTCTTC. Residues: CSAREDINLYYNEQFF.

This clonotype was detected only a few times. The chain links TRBV5-1 to TRBJ2-1, with TRBD2 matching over 13 bases. With 6 bases clipped from V and 7 bases from J, the junction kept 4 bases outside the gene matches. The CDR3 is 14 residues long. Germline values: CDR1 SGHRS, CDR2 YFSETQ. CDR3 amino acids: CASKGLAGENEQFF. The CDR3, as DNA: TGCGCCAGCAAAGGACTAGCGGGGGAAAATGAGCAGTTCTTC.

The chain is built from TRBV12-3 or TRBV12-4 and TRBJ1-4; D uncertain. The CDR3 runs 14 residues. The V and J ends lost 6 bases and 0 bases respectively, with 8 bases between them. The CDR3 region is CASSYSATNEKLFF. CDR3 bases: TGTGCCAGCAGCTACAGCGCAACTAATGAAAAACTGTTTTTT.